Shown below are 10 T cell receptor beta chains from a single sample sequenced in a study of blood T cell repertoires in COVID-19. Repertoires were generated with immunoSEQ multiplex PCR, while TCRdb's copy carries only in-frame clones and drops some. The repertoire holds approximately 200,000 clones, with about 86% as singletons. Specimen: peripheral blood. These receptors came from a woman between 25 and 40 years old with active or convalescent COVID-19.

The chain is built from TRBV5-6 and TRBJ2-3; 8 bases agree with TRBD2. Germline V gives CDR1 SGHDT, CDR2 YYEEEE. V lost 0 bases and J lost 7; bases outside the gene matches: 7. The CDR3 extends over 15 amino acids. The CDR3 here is CASSLVVSGGNTQYF. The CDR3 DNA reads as TGTGCCAGCAGCTTGGTCGTTTCGGGGGGGAATACGCAGTATTTT.

CDR3 sequence: CSHLGGGIYNEQFF. The CDR3 bases are TGCAGCCATCTGGGCGGCGGGATATACAATGAGCAGTTCTTC. The chain recombines TRBV29-1 with TRBJ2-1; tentatively, D is TRBD2 (6 bases). CDR1 is SQVTM and CDR2 is ANQGSEA in the germline V gene. The CDR3 spans 14 residues. Trimming shortened V by 8 bases and J by 4 bases, and 18 bases separated the two germline ends.

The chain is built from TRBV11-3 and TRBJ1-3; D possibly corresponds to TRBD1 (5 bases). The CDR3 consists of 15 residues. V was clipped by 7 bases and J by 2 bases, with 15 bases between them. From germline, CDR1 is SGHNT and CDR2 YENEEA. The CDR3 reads CASTFARGAGNTIYF. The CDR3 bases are TGTGCCAGCACCTTCGCAAGGGGCGCTGGAAACACCATATATTTT.

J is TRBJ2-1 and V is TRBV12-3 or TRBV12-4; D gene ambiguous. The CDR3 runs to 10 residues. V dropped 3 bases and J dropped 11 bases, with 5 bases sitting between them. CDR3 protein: CASSLGQQFF. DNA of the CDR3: TGTGCCAGCAGTTTGGGCCAGCAGTTCTTC.

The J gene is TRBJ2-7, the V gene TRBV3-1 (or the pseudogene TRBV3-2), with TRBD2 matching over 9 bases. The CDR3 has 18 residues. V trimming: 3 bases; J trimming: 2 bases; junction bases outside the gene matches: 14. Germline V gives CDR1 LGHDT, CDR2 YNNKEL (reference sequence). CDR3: CASSHTRSLAGRAYEQYF. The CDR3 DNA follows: TGTGCCAGCAGCCACACACGGAGTCTAGCGGGAAGAGCCTACGAGCAGTACTTC.

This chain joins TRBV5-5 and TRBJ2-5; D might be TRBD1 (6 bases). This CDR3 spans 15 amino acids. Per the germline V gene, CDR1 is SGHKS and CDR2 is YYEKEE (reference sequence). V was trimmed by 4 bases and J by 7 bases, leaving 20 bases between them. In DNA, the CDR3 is TGTGCCAGCAGCGATAATAGTAACAGGGAAGGGACCCAGTACTTC. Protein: CASSDNSNREGTQYF. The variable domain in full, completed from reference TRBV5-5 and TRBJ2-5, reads DAGVTQSPTHLIKTRGQQVTLRCSPISGHKSVSWYQQVLGQGPQFIFQYYEKEERGRGNFPDRFSARQFPNYSSELNVNALLLGDSALYLCASSDNSNREGTQYFGPGTRLLVL.

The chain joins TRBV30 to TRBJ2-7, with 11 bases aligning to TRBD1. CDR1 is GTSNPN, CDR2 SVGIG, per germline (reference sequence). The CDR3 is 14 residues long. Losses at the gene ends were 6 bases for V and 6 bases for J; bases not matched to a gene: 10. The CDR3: CACVPPDRGREQYF. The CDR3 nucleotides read TGTGCCTGCGTTCCGCCGGACAGGGGGCGCGAGCAGTACTTC.

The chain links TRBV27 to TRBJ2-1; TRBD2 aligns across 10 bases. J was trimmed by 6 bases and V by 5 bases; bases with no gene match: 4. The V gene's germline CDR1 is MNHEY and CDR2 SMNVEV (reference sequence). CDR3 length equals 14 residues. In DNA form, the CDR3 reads TGTGCCAGCAGTACGGGACTAGCGAGCAATGAGCAGTTCTTC. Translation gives CASSTGLASNEQFF.

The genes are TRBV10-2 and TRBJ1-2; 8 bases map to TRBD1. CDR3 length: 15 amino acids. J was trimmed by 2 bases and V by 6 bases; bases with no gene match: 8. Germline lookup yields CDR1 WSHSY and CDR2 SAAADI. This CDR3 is CASRSPDRENYGYTF. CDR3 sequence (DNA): TGCGCCAGCAGGTCGCCGGACAGGGAGAACTATGGCTACACCTTC.

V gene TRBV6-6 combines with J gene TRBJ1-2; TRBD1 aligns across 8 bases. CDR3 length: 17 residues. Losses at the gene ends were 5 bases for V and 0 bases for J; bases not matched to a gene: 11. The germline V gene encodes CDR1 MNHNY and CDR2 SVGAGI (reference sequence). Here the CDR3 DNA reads TGTGCCAGCAGTCGGGACAGGCTCCTCATCGCTAACTATGGCTACACCTTC. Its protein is CASSRDRLLIANYGYTF.